This T cell receptor beta chain was sequenced in a study of CD8+ T cells in alopecia areata. Following extraction, RNA underwent reverse transcription to cDNA, which served as the sequencing template. Produced via immunoSEQ multiplex PCR; TCRdb's table is partial and in-frame only. This table holds approximately 7,400 clones, around 60% found once. Treatment denoted: oral pan-JAK inhibitor, 5-10 mg twice daily. The investigators collected lesional scalp punch biopsies and peripheral blood from alopecia areata patients. Study-level points and caveats: Possibly because of HLA-related factors, TCR sharing was less clear across patients than in mice. Scalp clonality and expanded CD8+ clones among the top 100 fell significantly with tofacitinib.

This CDR3 region has 15 residues. In germline, CDR1 is LNHDA, CDR2 SQIVND (reference sequence). Deletions cut 4 bases from V and 3 bases from J, with 13 bases between. A remark on this clone: Its target is unknown.

The TCR sequence derives from a human donor with alopecia areata. This specimen consisted of skin, obtained at week 4, from a patient treated with tofacitinib. This chain connects TRBV19 to TRBJ1-5; possibly TRBD1 for D (5 bases). In nucleotides, the CDR3 is TGTGCCAGTAGTAGGGGACGGGGAGACAATCAGCCCCAGCATTTT. Encoded protein: CASSRGRGDNQPQHF.